These 27 T cell receptor beta chains came from one sample sequenced in a study of identical twins. MiXCR was run by TCRdb on the 5' RACE reads, yielding one entry per CDR3 protein. The repertoire has about 100,000 distinct CDR3 sequences, about 6% of them found once; the top ten carry approximately 12%. What was sequenced was memory T cells sorted from blood. These receptor sequences come from a woman aged 45-60 years in good health.

This clonotype was counted ten times or more. The gene calls are TRBV20-1 and TRBJ2-1; unclear D gene. Trimming removed 0 bases at V and 4 bases at J, with 7 bases between. Germline assignment: CDR1 DFQATT and CDR2 SNEGSKA (reference sequence). The CDR3 is 13 residues long. The CDR3 nucleotides are TGCAGTGCTAGAGATGACATATACAATGAGCAGTTCTTC. Its translation is CSARDDIYNEQFF.

This clonotype was recorded at least ten times. CDR3 amino acids: CASRTSGNEQFF. The CDR3 nucleotides read TGTGCCAGCAGAACTAGCGGCAATGAGCAGTTCTTC. The chain is built from TRBV12-3 or TRBV12-4 and TRBJ2-1, with TRBD2 identical over 8 bases. Trimming took 6 bases from V and 6 from J; bases not matched to a gene: 1. The CDR3 is 12 residues long.

This clonotype came up many times. The chain recombines TRBV12-3 or TRBV12-4 with TRBJ2-1, with a tentative D call TRBD2 (5 bases). Trimming shortened V by 3 bases and J by 7 bases, and 13 bases separated the two germline ends. This CDR3 has 14 amino acids. CDR3 nucleotides: TGTGCCAGCAGTTTGTTGGGCCGCGGGAATGAGCAGTTCTTC. Amino acid sequence: CASSLLGRGNEQFF.

In DNA form, the CDR3 reads TGCGCCAGCAGCTGGGAGGGGGCGCTGAGGACTGAAGCTTTCTTT. Amino acid sequence: CASSWEGALRTEAFF. This chain links TRBV5-1 with TRBJ1-1; 7 nucleotides agree with TRBD1. CDR1 is SGHRS, CDR2 YFSETQ, per germline. This CDR3 is 15 amino acids long. V was pared by 3 bases and J by 5 bases, with 10 bases of the junction left unmatched.

In this sample, this clonotype turned up many times. The CDR3 sequence: CASSASGLNEQFF. The CDR3 DNA reads TGCGCCAGCAGTGCTAGCGGACTCAATGAGCAGTTCTTC. This chain connects TRBV10-2 to TRBJ2-1; the match to TRBD2 covers 7 bases. After removal of 4 bases from V and 6 bases from J, the junction contained 3 bases not matched to a gene. This CDR3 spans 13 amino acids. In germline, CDR1 is WSHSY, CDR2 SAAADI.

This clonotype was recorded many times. The chain couples TRBV6-1 to TRBJ2-7, with D perhaps given as TRBD1 or TRBD2 (5 bases each). The V end was cut by 0 bases, the J end by 6 bases, with 12 bases between. There are 14 residues in the CDR3. Germline CDR1 is MNHNS and CDR2 is SASEGT. In DNA, the CDR3 is TGTGCCAGCAGTGAAGCATGGGGGAATGGCGAGCAGTACTTC. Translated: CASSEAWGNGEQYF.

This clonotype appeared many times. The chain carries TRBV4-1 and TRBJ1-6; no clear D. The V gene's germline CDR1 is MGHRA and CDR2 YSYEKL. V lost 0 bases and J lost 10, with 7 bases in between. The CDR3 extends over 13 amino acids. Here the CDR3 DNA reads TGCGCCAGCAGCCAAGATTTAAACTCACCCCTCCACTTT. Its protein is CASSQDLNSPLHF.

This clonotype has at least ten counts. The rearrangement joins TRBV29-1 to TRBJ2-5; 14 nucleotides match TRBD2. Germline V gene lookup returns CDR1 SQVTM and CDR2 ANQGSEA. The trim removed 6 bases at V and 5 bases at J, leaving 8 bases unmatched. The CDR3 consists of 15 residues. This chain's CDR3 is CSVRLAGGPGETQYF. DNA for the CDR3: TGCAGCGTCCGACTAGCGGGAGGGCCGGGGGAGACCCAGTACTTC.

This clonotype was counted many times. The chain combines TRBV29-1 with TRBJ2-4; D possibly corresponds to TRBD2 (5 bases). Germline assignment: CDR1 SQVTM and CDR2 ANQGSEA. The CDR3 extends over 14 amino acids. V was clipped by 6 bases and J by 7 bases, with 19 bases between them. This chain's CDR3 is CSVNSGVQRNIQYF. CDR3 nucleotides: TGCAGCGTAAACAGCGGCGTCCAACGGAACATTCAGTACTTC.

The sample holds many counts of this clonotype. The V gene is TRBV12-3 or TRBV12-4, the J gene TRBJ2-1; 14 bases match TRBD2. CDR3 size: 16 residues. The junction had 7 bases not matched to a gene; V was cut back by 6 bases and J by 6 bases. The CDR3 loop is CASSSPGTSGSNEQFF. In DNA form, the CDR3 reads TGTGCCAGCAGCTCCCCCGGGACTAGCGGGAGCAATGAGCAGTTCTTC.

There are many counts of this clonotype. The genes are TRBV11-2 and TRBJ2-3; 8 nucleotides align to TRBD1. V was pared by 5 bases and J by 3 bases, with 7 bases of the junction left unmatched. Germline V gene data show CDR1 as SGHAT and CDR2 as FQNNGV. The CDR3 has 15 amino acids. CDR3: CASSPGQGATDTQYF. CDR3 sequence (DNA): TGTGCCAGCAGCCCAGGGCAGGGGGCAACAGATACGCAGTATTTT.

This clonotype was observed a few times. V usage is TRBV19 and J usage is TRBJ2-5, with D unresolved. The CDR3 length is 12 residues. Germline assignment: CDR1 LNHDA and CDR2 SQIVND (reference sequence). The V gene lost 4 bases and the J gene lost 5 bases, with 8 bases spanning the gap. CDR3 sequence reads: CASSSLGETQYF. CDR3 nucleotide sequence: TGTGCCAGTAGTAGTCTTGGTGAGACCCAGTACTTC.

This clonotype was detected many times. This rearrangement joins TRBV18 to TRBJ1-1, with D tentatively TRBD1 (5 bases). V lost 1 base to trimming and J lost 5 bases, with 20 bases between them. Germline assignment: CDR1 KGHSH and CDR2 LQKENI. The length of the CDR3 is 17 residues. The CDR3 DNA is TGTGCCAGCTCACCACGGGGAACGGGACCCGGGAATACTGAAGCTTTCTTT. This encodes CASSPRGTGPGNTEAFF.

The V call is TRBV12-3 or TRBV12-4, the J call TRBJ1-3; a possible D gene is TRBD1 (6 bases). This CDR3 contains 17 residues. V lost 7 bases to trimming and J lost 0 bases, with 19 bases between them. The CDR3, as DNA: TGTGCCAGCACCGGGGGCGCAGACCCCAGCTCTGGAAACACCATATATTTT. Translation: CASTGGADPSSGNTIYF.

Ten or more counts support this clonotype. The genes are TRBV10-3 and TRBJ2-4; TRBD1 aligns across 8 bases. This CDR3 region has 14 residues. The germline CDR1 and CDR2 sequences are ENHRY and SYGVKD. The trim removed 2 bases at V and 6 bases at J, leaving 3 bases unmatched. CDR3 DNA: TGTGCCATCAGTGAGGGACAGGGAATAAACATTCAGTACTTC. Encoded protein: CAISEGQGINIQYF.

The chain has TRBV5-5 and TRBJ1-2; 7 nucleotides line up with TRBD1. Germline V lookup: CDR1 SGHKS, CDR2 YYEKEE (reference sequence). The V gene end was trimmed by 5 bases and the J gene end by 3 bases; junction bases not matched to a gene: 4. The CDR3 runs to 13 residues. The CDR3 DNA reads as TGTGCCAGCAGGGATGGGACAGACTATGGCTACACCTTC. This sequence encodes CASRDGTDYGYTF.

This clonotype was seen ten or more times. V and J are TRBV11-1 and TRBJ1-6, with a weak D call TRBD1 (5 bases). Germline CDR1 reads SGHAT; CDR2 reads FQDESV (reference sequence). The length of the CDR3 is 14 residues. Between the trimmed V and J ends, which lost 2 bases and 10 bases, there was a span of 12 bases. CDR3 coding DNA: TGTGCCAGCAGCTTATTCCGTGGGACCTCACCCCTCCACTTT. Translating it yields CASSLFRGTSPLHF. The entire variable domain, with the rest obtained from reference TRBV11-1 and TRBJ1-6, is as follows: EAEVAQSPRYKITEKSQAVAFWCDPISGHATLYWYRQILGQGPELLVQFQDESVVDDSQLPKDRFSAERLKGVDSTLKIQPAELGDSAMYLCASSLFRGTSPLHFGNGTRLTVT.

This clonotype was observed at least ten times. The chain couples TRBV11-2 to TRBJ2-3; TRBD2 agrees at 7 bases. CDR1 is SGHAT and CDR2 is FQNNGV in the germline V gene. The trim removed 1 base at V and 5 bases at J, leaving 6 bases unmatched. The CDR3 runs 15 residues. The CDR3 DNA is TGTGCCAGCAGCTTAGGGCGGGAGTGGGAAGATACGCAGTATTTT. Encoded protein: CASSLGREWEDTQYF.

This clonotype has a count of ten or more. This sequence joins TRBV7-3 and TRBJ2-1, with 7 bases that match TRBD2. Germline lookup yields CDR1 SGHTA and CDR2 FQGTGA. J was trimmed by 15 bases and V by 2 bases; bases with no gene match: 7. The CDR3 extends over 12 amino acids. The CDR3 loop reads CASSLGTTGPFF. CDR3 in DNA: TGTGCCAGCAGCTTAGGGACTACCGGTCCGTTCTTC.

This clonotype showed up many times. The gene calls are TRBV20-1 and TRBJ1-3; TRBD1 agrees at 7 bases. This CDR3 is built from 13 residues. Germline V gene lookup returns CDR1 DFQATT and CDR2 SNEGSKA (reference sequence). V gave up 5 bases and J gave up 2 bases; unmatched junction bases: 3. CDR3 in amino acids: CSAYDRAGNTIYF. CDR3 sequence (DNA): TGCAGTGCTTACGACAGGGCTGGAAACACCATATATTTT.

This clonotype was counted at least ten times. V and J are TRBV30 and TRBJ2-7; D gene ambiguous. The CDR3 is 11 amino acids. Germline lookup yields CDR1 GTSNPN and CDR2 SVGIG (reference sequence). The V and J ends lost 1 base and 3 bases respectively, with 4 bases between them. The CDR3 loop reads CAWSDGYEQYF. DNA for the CDR3: TGTGCCTGGAGTGACGGCTACGAGCAGTACTTC. Full variable domain (missing parts from reference TRBV30 and TRBJ2-7): SQTIHQWPATLVQPVGSPLSLECTVEGTSNPNLYWYRQAAGRGLQLLFYSVGIGQISSEVPQNLSASRPQDRQFILSSKKLLLSDSGFYLCAWSDGYEQYFGPGTRLTVT.

V usage is TRBV10-2 and J usage is TRBJ2-7, with 14 bases lining up with TRBD2. The CDR3 is 15 amino acids. Per the germline V gene, CDR1 is WSHSY and CDR2 is SAAADI. V gave up 6 bases and J gave up 6 bases; unmatched junction bases: 7. The CDR3 here is CASSLGLAGGSEQYV. The CDR3 coding sequence is TGCGCCAGCAGCTTAGGACTAGCGGGAGGTTCCGAGCAGTACGTC.

The chain carries TRBV5-6 and TRBJ1-2; the D is unclear. With 2 bases removed from V and 4 bases from J, the gap between germline ends came to 9 bases. Germline V gene lookup returns CDR1 SGHDT and CDR2 YYEEEE. There are 13 residues in the CDR3. This CDR3 reads CASSFGQTYGYTF. The CDR3 bases are TGTGCCAGCAGCTTTGGTCAGACCTATGGCTACACCTTC.

V and J are TRBV7-9 and TRBJ2-1, with TRBD2 identical over 7 bases. CDR1 and CDR2 (germline): SEHNR, FQNEAQ (reference sequence). V trimming: 4 bases; J trimming: 5 bases; junction bases outside the gene matches: 5. The CDR3 is 14 amino acids. CDR3 bases: TGTGCCAGCAGCTACGGAACTAGCGACAATGAGCAGTTCTTC. Translating it yields CASSYGTSDNEQFF.

This clonotype was observed many times. V and J are TRBV29-1 and TRBJ1-1; perhaps TRBD1 as D (5 bases). V was cut by 7 bases and J by 3 bases, with 15 bases left in between. Per germline, CDR1 SQVTM and CDR2 ANQGSEA. The CDR3 runs 13 residues. CDR3 nucleotide sequence: TGCAGCGCTCAGGGAGGAGGAGACACTGAAGCTTTCTTT. Translated, it gives CSAQGGGDTEAFF.

The rearrangement uses TRBV15 and TRBJ1-5; 8 nucleotides align to TRBD1. CDR1 is LNHNV and CDR2 is YYDKDF in the germline V gene (reference sequence). Trimming cost V 3 bases and J 7 bases; bases outside gene matches: 8. The CDR3 is 15 residues long. CDR3 residues: CATSRARTGWQPQHF. CDR3 sequence (DNA): TGTGCCACCAGCAGGGCCCGGACAGGGTGGCAGCCCCAGCATTTT.

The chain recombines TRBV20-1 with TRBJ2-1; D tentatively fits TRBD1 or TRBD2 (5 bases each). CDR1 and CDR2 from the germline V gene are DFQATT and SNEGSKA (reference sequence). The V and J ends lost 1 base and 9 bases respectively, with 16 bases between them. There are 14 residues in the CDR3. The DNA for the CDR3 is TGCAGTGCTAGAGGACTTGGGGGTTCTAGTGAGCAGTTCTTC. Protein sequence: CSARGLGGSSEQFF.